This TCR beta chain was found in a study of T cells in localized non-small cell lung cancer. Libraries were prepared by immunoSEQ multiplex PCR; TCRdb keeps only in-frame clonotypes and omits some of them. The sample contains 30,000 to 35,000 clones, 85% to 90% of which appear only once. CDR1 is MNHEY and CDR2 is SMNVEV in the germline V gene (reference sequence). The CDR3 is made up of 16 amino acids. V lost 2 bases to trimming and J lost 1 base, with 14 bases between them. This chain connects TRBV27 to TRBJ1-1; D unresolved. The source material was peripheral blood, sampled before any cancer treatment. The origin of this receptor is a female donor older than 55 with stage I lung adenocarcinoma. CDR3 in amino acids: CASSLVLTLSNTEAFF. The CDR3 DNA sequence: TGTGCCAGCAGTTTAGTCCTTACCCTGTCGAACACTGAAGCTTTCTTT.